One sample yielded the 16 T cell receptor beta chains listed below, sequenced in a study of shared clonotypes between healthy human individuals. The naive CD8 fraction comprised CD45RO-negative cells positively selected for CCR7 and excluded terminally differentiated effector memory CD45RA+ cells. Profiling relied on immunoSEQ multiplex PCR, and the TCRdb table lists in-frame clones only, not all of them. Of hundreds of thousands of clones listed, 95% to 98% are singletons. Specimen: naive CD8+ T cells sorted from blood. The receptor set was obtained from a young man in good health.

The chain combines TRBV28 with TRBJ2-7; D call uncertain. The CDR3 is 13 amino acids. CDR1 MDHEN and CDR2 SYDVKM come from the germline V gene. Trimming cost V 7 bases and J 0 bases, with 10 bases left between them. In nucleotides, the CDR3 is TGTGCCAGCACCCGATTAGCCTCCTACGAGCAGTACTTC. Translating gives CASTRLASYEQYF.

J is TRBJ1-5 and V is TRBV7-9; unclear D gene. Germline V CDR1 and CDR2: SEHNR, FQNEAQ (reference sequence). The V and J ends lost 5 bases and 8 bases respectively, with 13 bases between them. This CDR3 comprises 13 residues. Here the CDR3 reads CASSLSSLEPQHF. In DNA, the CDR3 is TGTGCCAGCAGCCTCAGTTCGTTGGAGCCCCAGCATTTT.

The chain employs TRBV6-5 and TRBJ2-7; D may be TRBD1 (5 bases). CDR1 and CDR2 from the germline V gene are MNHEY and SVGAGI. The V and J ends lost 3 bases and 7 bases respectively, with 16 bases between them. The CDR3 runs 14 residues. The CDR3 loop is CASSYLEGAWEQYF. CDR3 DNA: TGTGCCAGCAGTTATTTAGAAGGGGCGTGGGAGCAGTACTTC.

The CDR3 here is CASSQVVGGNYGYTF. The CDR3 nucleotides read TGCGCCAGCAGCCAAGTAGTTGGGGGTAACTATGGCTACACCTTC. The rearrangement links TRBV4-1 to TRBJ1-2; TRBD1 is a possible D gene (5 bases). V shed 1 base and J shed 1 base, with 10 bases lying between them. Germline CDR1 reads MGHRA; CDR2 reads YSYEKL. The CDR3 consists of 15 residues.

V is TRBV5-4 and J is TRBJ1-1; D remains unclear. Germline V CDR1 and CDR2: SGHNT, YYREEE (reference sequence). The CDR3 consists of 13 residues. The V end was cut by 0 bases, the J end by 4 bases, with 7 bases between. The chain's CDR3 is CASSLDSSTEAFF. CDR3 DNA: TGTGCCAGCAGCTTGGATTCAAGCACTGAAGCTTTCTTT. Full variable domain (missing parts from reference TRBV5-4 and TRBJ1-1): ETGVTQSPTHLIKTRGQQVTLRCSSQSGHNTVSWYQQALGQGPQFIFQYYREEENGRGNFPPRFSGLQFPNYSSELNVNALELDDSALYLCASSLDSSTEAFFGQGTRLTVV.

In the case of this clone: This same CDR3 is encoded by further DNA sequences in the sample. The V call is TRBV12-5, the J call TRBJ2-1; the D is unclear. This CDR3 has 11 residues. In germline, CDR1 is LGHNT, CDR2 FRNRAP. Trimming removed 1 base from V and 8 bases from J, with 3 bases in between. Here the CDR3 DNA reads TGTGCTAGTGGTTTGGGCGATGAGCAGTTCTTC. Amino acids: CASGLGDEQFF. Full variable domain (rest looked up from reference TRBV12-5 and TRBJ2-1): DARVTQTPRHKVTEMGQEVTMRCQPILGHNTVFWYRQTMMQGLELLAYFRNRAPLDDSGMPKDRFSAEMPDATLATLKIQPSEPRDSAVYFCASGLGDEQFFGPGTRLTVL.

The chain joins TRBV6-6 to TRBJ2-1, with D unresolved. The CDR3 spans 12 residues. V gave up 4 bases and J gave up 10 bases, with 11 bases separating them. Germline V gives CDR1 MNHNY, CDR2 SVGAGI (reference sequence). The CDR3: CASSSTPREQFF. CDR3 coding DNA: TGTGCCAGCAGTTCGACTCCACGGGAGCAGTTCTTC.

V and J are TRBV28 and TRBJ1-5; D might be TRBD1 (5 bases). The CDR3 contains 16 residues. Per the germline V gene, CDR1 is MDHEN and CDR2 is SYDVKM. V was shortened by 7 bases and J by 7 bases, with 23 bases between the two germline ends. CDR3 in amino acids: CASTPPRAGTEQPQHF. The CDR3, as DNA: TGTGCCAGCACCCCCCCTCGGGCAGGGACTGAGCAGCCCCAGCATTTT.

J is TRBJ2-7 and V is TRBV15; D remains unclear. The germline V gene encodes CDR1 LNHNV and CDR2 YYDKDF (reference sequence). The CDR3 length is 14 residues. The V and J ends lost 1 base and 4 bases respectively, with 11 bases between them. CDR3 in DNA: TGTGCCACCAGCAGAGCGGGCCGTTCTTACGAGCAGTACTTC. This sequence encodes CATSRAGRSYEQYF.

V gene TRBV11-2 combines with J gene TRBJ2-3, with 12 bases fitting TRBD2. The V and J ends lost 4 bases and 2 bases, in that order; junction bases with no gene match: 4. The CDR3 is made up of 16 amino acids. Germline values: CDR1 SGHAT, CDR2 FQNNGV. CDR3 nucleotides: TGTGCCAGCAGCTACGGACTAGCGGGGACCACAGATACGCAGTATTTT. Its protein is CASSYGLAGTTDTQYF.

The chain recombines TRBV7-2 with TRBJ2-7; TRBD2 matches 8 bases. V lost 5 bases, J lost 9 bases, and 12 bases stayed unmatched. The CDR3 is 14 residues long. Germline loops: CDR1 SGHTA, CDR2 FQGNSA. The CDR3 protein is CASSPIEAGVGQYF. DNA for the CDR3: TGTGCCAGCAGCCCGATTGAAGCGGGAGTCGGGCAGTACTTC.

The chain combines TRBV5-8 with TRBJ2-1; D is possibly TRBD1 or TRBD2 (5 bases each). The CDR3 length is 14 residues. Per germline, CDR1 SGHTS and CDR2 YDEGEE. V dropped 3 bases and J dropped 0 bases, with 7 bases sitting between them. The CDR3 DNA sequence: TGTGCCAGCAGCTGGGACGGCTCCTACAATGAGCAGTTCTTC. Amino acids: CASSWDGSYNEQFF.

The chain has TRBV5-1 and TRBJ1-1; D is unresolved. The V and J ends lost 7 bases and 1 base respectively, with 8 bases between them. The CDR3 covers 12 residues. Germline V gene sequence: CDR1 SGHRS, CDR2 YFSETQ. The CDR3, as DNA: TGCGCCAGCCGGAGCACGAACACTGAAGCTTTCTTT. Its translation: CASRSTNTEAFF.

The V call is TRBV5-6, the J call TRBJ2-4, with TRBD2 matching 8 bases. CDR3 length: 17 residues. Germline CDR1 SGHDT, CDR2 YYEEEE. V was pared by 0 bases and J by 6 bases, with 11 bases of the junction left unmatched. CDR3 nucleotides: TGTGCCAGCAGCTTGGCCGCTAGCGGGTGGCTGGGAAACATTCAGTACTTC. Its protein product is CASSLAASGWLGNIQYF.

The J gene is TRBJ1-2, the V gene TRBV7-9, with D uncertain. The V end was cut by 0 bases, the J end by 14 bases, with 13 bases between. Germline V gene sequence: CDR1 SEHNR, CDR2 FQNEAQ (reference sequence). This CDR3 has 12 residues. The CDR3 DNA follows: TGTGCCAGCAGCTTAGCCCAACCCTCCCGGACCTTC. Translating it yields CASSLAQPSRTF.

This chain links TRBV11-2 with TRBJ1-2, with D perhaps matching TRBD1 (6 bases). The CDR3 spans 15 residues. From germline, CDR1 is SGHAT and CDR2 FQNNGV. V was clipped by 5 bases and J by 4 bases, with 17 bases between them. The CDR3 DNA reads TGTGCCAGCAGCCCAACAGGGTCCTCGTTCTATGGCTACACCTTC. It yields the protein CASSPTGSSFYGYTF.